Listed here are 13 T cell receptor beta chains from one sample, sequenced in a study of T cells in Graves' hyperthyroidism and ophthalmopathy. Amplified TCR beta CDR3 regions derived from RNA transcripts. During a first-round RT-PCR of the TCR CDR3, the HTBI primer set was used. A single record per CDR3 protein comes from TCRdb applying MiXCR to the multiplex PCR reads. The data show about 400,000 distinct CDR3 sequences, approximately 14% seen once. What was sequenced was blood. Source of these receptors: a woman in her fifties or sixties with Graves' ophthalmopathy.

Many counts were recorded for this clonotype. CDR3 residues: CASSQGELAGVSEQFF. Here the CDR3 DNA reads TGTGCCAGCAGCCAAGGAGAACTAGCGGGAGTATCTGAGCAGTTCTTC. This chain links TRBV3-1 with TRBJ2-1, with TRBD2 identical over 11 bases. The CDR3 length is 16 residues. Looked up from germline, CDR1 is LGHDT and CDR2 is YNNKEL (reference sequence). V dropped 1 base and J dropped 9; count of bases not matched to a gene: 8.

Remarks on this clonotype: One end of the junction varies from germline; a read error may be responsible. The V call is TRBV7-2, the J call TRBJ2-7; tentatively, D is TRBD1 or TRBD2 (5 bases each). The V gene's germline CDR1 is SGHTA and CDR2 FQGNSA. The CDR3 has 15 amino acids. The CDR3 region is CACSLTGTPSDEQYF. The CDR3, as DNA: TGTGCCTGCAGCCTCACGGGGACCCCAAGCGACGAGCAGTACTTC.

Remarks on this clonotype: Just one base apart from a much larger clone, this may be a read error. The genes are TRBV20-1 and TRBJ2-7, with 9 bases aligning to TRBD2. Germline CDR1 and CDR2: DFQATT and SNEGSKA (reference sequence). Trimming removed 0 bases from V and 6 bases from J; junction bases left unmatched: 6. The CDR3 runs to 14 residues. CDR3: CSAREFSGSCEQYF. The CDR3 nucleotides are TGCAGTGCTAGAGAATTTAGCGGGAGTTGCGAGCAGTACTTC.

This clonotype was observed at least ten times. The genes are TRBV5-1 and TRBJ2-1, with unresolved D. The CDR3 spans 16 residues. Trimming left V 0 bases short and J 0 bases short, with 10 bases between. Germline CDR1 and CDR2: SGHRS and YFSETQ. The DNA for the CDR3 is TGCGCCAGCAGCTTGGTCGGATCTACCTCCTACAATGAGCAGTTCTTC. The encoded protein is CASSLVGSTSYNEQFF.

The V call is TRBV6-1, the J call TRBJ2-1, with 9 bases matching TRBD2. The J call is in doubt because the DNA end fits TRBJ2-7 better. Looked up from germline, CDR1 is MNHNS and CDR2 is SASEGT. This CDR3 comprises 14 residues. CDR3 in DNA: TGTGCCAGCAGTGTGCTGACTAGCGGCAATGAGCAGTACTTC. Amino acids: CASSVLTSGNEQYF.

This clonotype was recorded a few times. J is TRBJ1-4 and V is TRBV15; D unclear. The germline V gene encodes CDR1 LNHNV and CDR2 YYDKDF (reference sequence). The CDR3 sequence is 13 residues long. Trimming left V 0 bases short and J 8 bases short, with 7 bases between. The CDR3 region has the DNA TGTGCCACCAGCAGAGATCGGGAGGAAAAACTGTTTTTT. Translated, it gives CATSRDREEKLFF.

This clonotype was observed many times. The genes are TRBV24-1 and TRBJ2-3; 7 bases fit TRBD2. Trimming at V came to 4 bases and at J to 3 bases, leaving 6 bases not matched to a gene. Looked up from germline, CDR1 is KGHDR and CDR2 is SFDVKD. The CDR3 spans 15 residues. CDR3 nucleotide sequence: TGTGCCACCAGTGAAAGATCGGGAGGAACAGATACGCAGTATTTT. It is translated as CATSERSGGTDTQYF.

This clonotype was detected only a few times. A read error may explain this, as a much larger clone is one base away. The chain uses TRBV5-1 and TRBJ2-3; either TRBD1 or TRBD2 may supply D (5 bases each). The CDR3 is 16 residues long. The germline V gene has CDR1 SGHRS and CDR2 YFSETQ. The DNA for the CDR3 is TGCGCCAGCGGCTTGGGAAGAGGGGAGAGCACAGATACGCAGTATTTT. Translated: CASGLGRGESTDTQYF.

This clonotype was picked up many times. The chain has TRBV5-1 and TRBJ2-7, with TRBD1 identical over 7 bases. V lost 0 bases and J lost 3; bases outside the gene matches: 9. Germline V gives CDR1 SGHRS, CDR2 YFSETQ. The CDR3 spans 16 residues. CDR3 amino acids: CASSLDPGTAIYEQYF. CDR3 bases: TGCGCCAGCAGCTTGGATCCTGGGACAGCGATCTACGAGCAGTACTTC.

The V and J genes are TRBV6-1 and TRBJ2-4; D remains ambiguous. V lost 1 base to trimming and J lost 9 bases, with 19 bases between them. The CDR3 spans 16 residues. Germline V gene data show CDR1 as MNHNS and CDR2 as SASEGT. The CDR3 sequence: CASSEGRGRSRTIQYF. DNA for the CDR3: TGTGCCAGCAGTGAAGGGCGAGGACGGAGCCGAACCATTCAGTACTTC.

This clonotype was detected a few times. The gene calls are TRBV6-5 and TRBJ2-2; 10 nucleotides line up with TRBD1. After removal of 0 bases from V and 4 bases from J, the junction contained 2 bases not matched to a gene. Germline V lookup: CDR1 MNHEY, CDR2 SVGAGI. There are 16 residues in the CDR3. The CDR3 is CASSYSWTGGTGELFF. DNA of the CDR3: TGTGCCAGCAGTTACTCGTGGACAGGGGGCACCGGGGAGCTGTTTTTT.

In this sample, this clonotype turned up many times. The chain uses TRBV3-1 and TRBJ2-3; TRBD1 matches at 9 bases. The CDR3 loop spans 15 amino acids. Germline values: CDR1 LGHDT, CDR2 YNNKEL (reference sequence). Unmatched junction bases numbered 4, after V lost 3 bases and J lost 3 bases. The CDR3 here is CASSHHGTGTDTQYF. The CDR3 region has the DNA TGTGCCAGCAGCCACCACGGGACAGGGACAGATACGCAGTATTTT.

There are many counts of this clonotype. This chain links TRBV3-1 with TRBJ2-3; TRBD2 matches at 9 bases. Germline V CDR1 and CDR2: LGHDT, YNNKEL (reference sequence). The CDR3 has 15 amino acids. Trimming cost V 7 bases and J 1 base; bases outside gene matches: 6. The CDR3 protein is CASTFSGSGTDTQYF. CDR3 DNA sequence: TGTGCCAGCACCTTTAGCGGGAGTGGCACAGATACGCAGTATTTT.